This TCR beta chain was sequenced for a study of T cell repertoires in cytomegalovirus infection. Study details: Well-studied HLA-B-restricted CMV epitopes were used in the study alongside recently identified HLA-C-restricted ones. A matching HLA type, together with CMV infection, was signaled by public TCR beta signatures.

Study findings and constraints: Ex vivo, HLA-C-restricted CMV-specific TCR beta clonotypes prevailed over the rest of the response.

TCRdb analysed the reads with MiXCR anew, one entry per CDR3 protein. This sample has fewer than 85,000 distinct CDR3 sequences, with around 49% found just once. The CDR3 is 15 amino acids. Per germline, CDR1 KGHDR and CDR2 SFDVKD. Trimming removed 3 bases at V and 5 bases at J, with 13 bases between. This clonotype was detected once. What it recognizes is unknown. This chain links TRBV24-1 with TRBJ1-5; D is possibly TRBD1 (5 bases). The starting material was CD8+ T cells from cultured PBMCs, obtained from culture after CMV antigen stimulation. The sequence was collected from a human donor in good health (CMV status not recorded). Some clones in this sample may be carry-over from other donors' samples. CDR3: CATSDTDSFYQPQHF. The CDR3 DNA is TGTGCCACCAGTGATACTGACAGTTTTTATCAGCCCCAGCATTTT.